Presented here are 4 T cell receptor beta chains from one specimen sequenced in a study of cytomegalovirus exposure and HLA in healthy donors. Researchers ran the PCR with 60 Vbeta and 13 Jbeta primers. TCRdb's table, derived via immunoSEQ multiplex PCR, lists solely in-frame clones and lacks some. Altogether 55,000 to 85,000 clones are present, 75% to 90% being singletons, with the ten largest covering just under 2%. Material: PBMCs. These receptor sequences come from a woman in her twenties or thirties in good health and CMV-seronegative.

The chain employs TRBV7-2 and TRBJ1-5; the D is unclear. From germline, CDR1 is SGHTA and CDR2 FQGNSA. The V end was cut by 5 bases, the J end by 4 bases, with 6 bases between. The CDR3 is made up of 12 amino acids. The CDR3 sequence is CASSLSNQPQHF. As DNA, the CDR3 is TGTGCCAGCAGCCTATCTAATCAGCCCCAGCATTTT.

The J gene is TRBJ2-7, the V gene TRBV10-3, with a tentative D call TRBD2 (6 bases). V was shortened by 11 bases and J by 3 bases, with 14 bases between the two germline ends. Germline V CDR1 and CDR2: ENHRY, SYGVKD. The CDR3 has 12 residues. The CDR3 DNA sequence: TGTGCCTCTACCGGGACTTTCTACGAGCAGTACTTC. This gives the protein CASTGTFYEQYF.

The V call is TRBV6-1, the J call TRBJ1-3; D is unclear. With 7 bases removed from V and 0 bases from J, the gap between germline ends came to 7 bases. The germline gives CDR1 MNHNS, CDR2 SASEGT. The CDR3 spans 13 residues. This chain's CDR3 is CASTPFSGNTIYF. In DNA, the CDR3 is TGTGCCAGCACCCCCTTCTCTGGAAACACCATATATTTT.

Worth noting for this clone: Sequence at one end of the junction differs from germline and may be a read error. V is TRBV7-7 and J is TRBJ2-2; D may be TRBD2 (5 bases). CDR3 length: 16 residues. Per the germline V gene, CDR1 is SSHAT and CDR2 is FNYEAQ (reference sequence). This chain's CDR3 is CASSLSLAQNTGELFF. CDR3 DNA: TGTGCTAGCAGCTTAAGCCTAGCCCAGAACACCGGGGAGCTGTTTTTT. Based on the CDR3 plus reference TRBV7-7 and TRBJ2-2, the full variable domain is GAGVSQSPRYKVTKRGQDVTLRCDPISSHATLYWYQQALGQGPEFLTYFNYEAQPDKSGLPSDRFSAERPEGSISTLTIQRTEQRDSAMYRCASSLSLAQNTGELFFGEGSRLTVL.